This TCR beta chain is drawn from a study of cytomegalovirus exposure and HLA in healthy donors. The PCR contained 60 Vbeta and 13 Jbeta primers. Some clones are missing from TCRdb's copy, which holds only in-frame ones; the method was immunoSEQ multiplex PCR. The table includes around 200,000 clones, over 70% detected once. From germline, CDR1 is MNHEY and CDR2 SVGAGI. This CDR3 contains 15 residues. J gave up 4 bases and V 8 bases, and 9 bases lay outside the gene matches. Study results and limitations: V segments that were indistinguishable, TRBV6-2 and TRBV6-3 among them, were omitted from analysis.

With respect to this clone: Antigen: not known.

The sequencing sample was made of PBMCs. This TCR was sampled from a woman in her thirties in good health and CMV-seropositive. The chain couples TRBV6-5 to TRBJ1-5; TRBD1 matches 9 bases. The chain's CDR3 is CASSPRDRVNQPQHF. The DNA for the CDR3 is TGTGCCAGCTCCCCTCGGGACAGGGTGAATCAGCCCCAGCATTTT.